The rows below give T cell receptor beta chains drawn from one sample of a study of cytomegalovirus exposure and HLA in healthy donors. Assay: immunoSEQ multiplex PCR; the TCRdb copy retains only in-frame clones and omits some. This sample yields 170,000 or so clones, of which 83% are seen a single time; around 1.6% belongs to the top ten. Sequencing used PBMCs. These receptors were obtained from a man over 45 in good health and CMV-seronegative. CDR3s include the opening cysteine and the closing phenylalanine or tryptophan. D genes are given only for firm matches. The size field is filled for only some rows; it gives once, few, many or a size class.

clone_size j_call v_call d_call cdr3_aa cdr3_nt
NA TRBJ1-5 TRBV28 NA CASSLYRVLNQPQHF TGTGCCAGCAGTTTATACAGGGTCCTTAATCAGCCCCAGCATTTT
NA TRBJ1-6 TRBV6-5 NA CASSYPNSPLHF TGTGCCAGCAGTTACCCGAATTCACCCCTCCACTTT
NA TRBJ2-2 TRBV6-5 NA CASTSYDTNTGELFF TGTGCCAGCACCAGCTACGACACAAACACCGGGGAGCTGTTTTTT
NA TRBJ2-5 TRBV5-6 NA CASSLVIALTQYF TGTGCCAGCAGCTTGGTAATAGCCCTGACCCAGTACTTC
NA TRBJ1-1 TRBV7-2 NA CASSLDRTKAFF TGTGCCAGCAGCTTAGACCGGACTAAAGCTTTCTTT
few TRBJ1-6 TRBV6-5 TRBD1 CASTNWQGDYSPLHF TGTGCCAGCACCAACTGGCAGGGGGATTATTCACCCCTCCACTTT
NA TRBJ1-5 TRBV6-1 NA CASSVSRVSQPQHF TGTGCCAGCAGTGTGAGCAGGGTCAGCCAGCCCCAGCATTTT
few TRBJ1-6 TRBV5-1 TRBD1 CASSYTPGQYNSPLHF TGCGCCAGCAGCTATACTCCGGGACAGTATAATTCACCCCTCCACTTT
NA TRBJ1-2 TRBV5-1 NA CASSSTGGYTF TGCGCCAGCAGCTCCACCGGTGGCTACACCTTC
NA TRBJ2-5 TRBV7-2 NA CASSRAGRGRVGETQYF TGTGCCAGCAGCCGGGCCGGTAGGGGCAGGGTGGGAGAGACCCAGTACTTC
NA TRBJ2-5 TRBV4-2 TRBD2 CASSQGGVQETQYF TGTGCCAGCAGCCAGGGAGGGGTCCAAGAGACCCAGTACTTC
NA TRBJ1-3 TRBV7-6 NA CASSTDTGNTIYF TGTGCCAGCAGCACCGACACTGGAAACACCATATATTTT
NA TRBJ2-2 TRBV19 NA CARPQGTYGELFF TGTGCCAGACCCCAGGGGACCTATGGGGAGCTGTTTTTT
NA TRBJ1-2 TRBV19 TRBD1 CASSAPGQGYGYTF TGTGCCAGTAGTGCGCCGGGACAGGGCTACGGCTACACCTTC
once TRBJ2-5 TRBV7-2 TRBD1 CASSLVSGQGAGETQYF TGTGCCAGCAGCTTAGTGTCAGGACAGGGGGCTGGGGAGACCCAGTACTTC
NA TRBJ2-7 TRBV4-3 TRBD2 CASSLSTSGLSYEQYF TGCGCCAGCAGCCTTTCTACTAGCGGTTTATCCTACGAGCAGTACTTC